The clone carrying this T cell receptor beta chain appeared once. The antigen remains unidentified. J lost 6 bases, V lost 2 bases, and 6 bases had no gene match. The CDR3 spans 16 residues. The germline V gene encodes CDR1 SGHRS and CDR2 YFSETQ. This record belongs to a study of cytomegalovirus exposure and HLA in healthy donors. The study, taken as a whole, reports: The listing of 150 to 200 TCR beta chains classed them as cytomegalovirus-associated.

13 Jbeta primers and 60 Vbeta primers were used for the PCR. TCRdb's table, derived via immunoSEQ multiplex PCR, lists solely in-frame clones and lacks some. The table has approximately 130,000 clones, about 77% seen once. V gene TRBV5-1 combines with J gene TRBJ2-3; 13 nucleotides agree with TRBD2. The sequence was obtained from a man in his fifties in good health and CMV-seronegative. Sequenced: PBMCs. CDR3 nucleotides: TGCGCCAGCAGCTTTGGGACTAGCGGGAATATGGATACGCAGTATTTT. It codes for CASSFGTSGNMDTQYF. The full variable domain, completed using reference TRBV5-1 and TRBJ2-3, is KAGVTQTPRYLIKTRGQQVTLSCSPISGHRSVSWYQQTPGQGLQFLFEYFSETQRNKGNFPGRFSGRQFSNSRSEMNVSTLELGDSALYLCASSFGTSGNMDTQYFGPGTRLTVL.